These 30 T cell receptor beta chains were sequenced from one sample in a study of early stage breast cancer tumors. Libraries were prepared by immunoSEQ multiplex PCR; TCRdb keeps only in-frame clonotypes and omits some of them. This sample has 55,000 to 70,000 clones, with 80% found just once. The sample consisted of blood. These TCRs come from a person aged 40 to 49 with breast cancer.

The chain recombines TRBV6-1 with TRBJ2-1; D is unresolved. From germline, CDR1 is MNHNS and CDR2 SASEGT. This CDR3 contains 16 residues. Trimming shortened V by 1 base and J by 0 bases, and 10 bases separated the two germline ends. The DNA of the CDR3 is TGTGCCAGCAGTGAAGTGTACCGGAGCTCCTACAATGAGCAGTTCTTC. It specifies CASSEVYRSSYNEQFF.

The V call is TRBV11-2, the J call TRBJ1-2; D is unresolved. CDR3 length: 15 amino acids. V gave up 0 bases and J gave up 4 bases, with 12 bases separating them. Germline CDR1 and CDR2: SGHAT and FQNNGV. The CDR3 region is CASSLDVATAYGYTF. The CDR3 DNA is TGTGCCAGCAGCTTAGATGTTGCGACGGCCTATGGCTACACCTTC.

The genes are TRBV30 and TRBJ2-2; perhaps TRBD2 as D (5 bases). The V and J ends lost 4 bases and 5 bases respectively, with 14 bases between them. CDR1 is GTSNPN, CDR2 SVGIG, per germline (reference sequence). This CDR3 has 14 amino acids. Written as DNA, the CDR3 is TGTGCCTGGATCGGTCAAGCGGTAACCGGGGAGCTGTTTTTT. Amino acid sequence: CAWIGQAVTGELFF.

The chain couples TRBV6-5 to TRBJ2-3, with a weak D call TRBD2 (6 bases). The V end was cut by 7 bases, the J end by 7 bases, with 9 bases between. Germline V gives CDR1 MNHEY, CDR2 SVGAGI. This CDR3 is 11 amino acids long. The CDR3 spells CASTGGNTQYF. In DNA, the CDR3 is TGTGCCAGCACCGGCGGGAATACGCAGTATTTT.

The CDR3 nucleotides read TGTGCCAGCAGCTTAGAAGGAGATACGCAGTATTTT. Its protein is CASSLEGDTQYF. The chain recombines TRBV7-9 with TRBJ2-3; unclear D gene. Germline assignment: CDR1 SEHNR and CDR2 FQNEAQ (reference sequence). Deletions cut 1 base from V and 5 bases from J, with 4 bases between. This CDR3 is built from 12 residues.

CDR3 sequence (DNA): TGTGCCAGCAGTTACTCGAAAACAGGAGTCTATGGCTACACCTTC. Its translation: CASSYSKTGVYGYTF. The rearrangement uses TRBV6-5 and TRBJ1-2, with D possibly TRBD1 on 5 matching bases. Per germline, CDR1 MNHEY and CDR2 SVGAGI. V shed 0 bases and J shed 4 bases, with 12 bases lying between them. The CDR3 sequence is 15 residues long.

The chain uses TRBV6-1 and TRBJ1-5; D ambiguous. The germline V gene has CDR1 MNHNS and CDR2 SASEGT. The CDR3 has 16 amino acids. Trimming shortened V by 1 base and J by 3 bases, and 13 bases separated the two germline ends. The CDR3 DNA reads TGTGCCAGCAGTGAAGACAGATTTTCTTACAATCAGCCCCAGCATTTT. It yields the protein CASSEDRFSYNQPQHF.

The rearrangement links TRBV7-9 to TRBJ1-2; 10 nucleotides match TRBD1. Germline V gene lookup returns CDR1 SEHNR and CDR2 FQNEAQ (reference sequence). V shed 5 bases, J shed 6 bases, and the junction held 3 bases outside the gene matches. The CDR3 runs 13 residues. The CDR3, as DNA: TGTGCCAGCAGCCAAGGGACAGGGGATGGCTACACCTTC. Translated, it gives CASSQGTGDGYTF. The full variable domain, its missing parts supplied by reference TRBV7-9 and TRBJ1-2, is DTGVSQNPRHKITKRGQNVTFRCDPISEHNRLYWYRQTLGQGPEFLTYFQNEAQLEKSRLLSDRFSAERPKGSFSTLEIQRTEQGDSAMYLCASSQGTGDGYTFGSGTRLTVV.

The J gene is TRBJ2-1, the V gene TRBV10-1, with no clear D. Germline lookup yields CDR1 WNHNN and CDR2 SYGVQD (reference sequence). The CDR3 consists of 12 residues. V shed 2 bases and J shed 6 bases, with 5 bases lying between them. Written as DNA, the CDR3 is TGCGCCAGCAGTGAGAAGAGCAATGAGCAGTTCTTC. Its protein is CASSEKSNEQFF.

The rearrangement links TRBV28 to TRBJ2-1, with D perhaps assigned TRBD1 or TRBD2 (6 bases each). CDR3 length: 16 residues. Per the germline V gene, CDR1 is MDHEN and CDR2 is SYDVKM. The V gene lost 7 bases and the J gene lost 6 bases, with 22 bases spanning the gap. The CDR3 here is CASTLLAEWGANEQFF. The CDR3 DNA reads as TGTGCCAGCACCCTTTTAGCGGAGTGGGGGGCCAATGAGCAGTTCTTC.

The chain is built from TRBV9 and TRBJ2-1; TRBD1 or TRBD2 may be the D gene (5 bases each). The germline gives CDR1 SGDLS, CDR2 YYNGEE. The CDR3 runs to 13 residues. Deletions cut 0 bases from V and 5 bases from J, with 6 bases between. CDR3 protein: CASSVGGNNEQFF. The CDR3 nucleotides read TGTGCCAGCAGCGTAGGGGGGAACAATGAGCAGTTCTTC.

J is TRBJ2-2 and V is TRBV19; D is ambiguous. Trimming stripped 2 bases from V and 7 bases from J, with 8 bases between. CDR1 and CDR2 (germline): LNHDA, SQIVND (reference sequence). The CDR3 loop spans 13 amino acids. The CDR3 bases are TGTGCCAGTAGTATAAAAGATTTCGGGGAGCTGTTTTTT. Translated, it gives CASSIKDFGELFF.

A single count supports this clone. This rearrangement joins TRBV13 to TRBJ1-1, with D hard to call. Trimming stripped 3 bases from V and 6 bases from J, with 8 bases between. The CDR3 loop spans 12 amino acids. Germline CDR1 PRHDT, CDR2 FYEKMQ (reference sequence). The DNA for the CDR3 is TGTGCCAGCAGCTTCGGGGAAGCTGAAGCTTTCTTT. This codes for CASSFGEAEAFF.

The chain is built from TRBV7-3 and TRBJ2-3; D assignment may be TRBD1 or TRBD2 (5 bases each). The germline V gene has CDR1 SGHTA and CDR2 FQGTGA. V lost 1 base and J 8 bases, leaving 7 bases between the germline ends. This CDR3 has 12 amino acids. The CDR3 DNA is TGTGCCAGCAGCTTAAGTGGGGGTACGCAGTATTTT. Protein product: CASSLSGGTQYF.

This chain uses TRBV10-3 with TRBJ2-1; tentative D call: TRBD2 (6 bases). The germline gives CDR1 ENHRY, CDR2 SYGVKD. This CDR3 comprises 14 residues. Between the trimmed V and J ends, which lost 9 bases and 0 bases, there was a span of 12 bases. The DNA for the CDR3 is TGTGCCATTTCGCTCGGGGGCTCCTACAATGAGCAGTTCTTC. It specifies CAISLGGSYNEQFF.

The chain couples TRBV18 to TRBJ1-5; weak D call: TRBD1 (5 bases). Trimming pared 4 bases from V and 4 bases from J, leaving 8 bases between. From germline, CDR1 is KGHSH and CDR2 LQKENI. CDR3 length equals 13 residues. CDR3 coding DNA: TGTGCCAGCTCACGAGGGGTTAATCAGCCCCAGCATTTT. Residues: CASSRGVNQPQHF.

The chain combines TRBV27 with TRBJ2-2; 7 bases match TRBD1. V lost 6 bases to trimming and J lost 6 bases; unmatched junction nucleotides: 13. The CDR3 length is 16 residues. CDR1 and CDR2 from the germline V gene are MNHEY and SMNVEV (reference sequence). CDR3 coding DNA: TGTGCCAGCAGCGACGCAGGGGGACCCGGGGCCGGGGAGCTGTTTTTT. Translated, it gives CASSDAGGPGAGELFF.

The chain carries TRBV27 and TRBJ1-4; no reliable D call. This CDR3 spans 14 amino acids. Germline V gene data show CDR1 as MNHEY and CDR2 as SMNVEV (reference sequence). V was clipped by 5 bases and J by 0 bases, with 7 bases between them. The CDR3 DNA follows: TGTGCCAGCAGTGACCTTGCAACTAATGAAAAACTGTTTTTT. Encoded protein: CASSDLATNEKLFF.

This sequence joins TRBV30 and TRBJ1-1, with D uncertain. Per germline, CDR1 GTSNPN and CDR2 SVGIG (reference sequence). This CDR3 contains 14 residues. The germline V and J ends were trimmed by 2 bases and 0 bases, with 10 bases remaining between them. The CDR3, as DNA: TGTGCCTGGAGTATCCGACCGGTGAACACTGAAGCTTTCTTT. Translation gives CAWSIRPVNTEAFF.

The chain joins TRBV6-5 to TRBJ2-5; tentatively, D is TRBD2 (7 bases). V was trimmed by 6 bases and J by 5 bases, leaving 13 bases between them. In germline, CDR1 is MNHEY, CDR2 SVGAGI. This CDR3 has 13 residues. The CDR3 DNA reads TGTGCCAGCAGCCGGGGGGCCGAGGAGACCCAGTACTTC. It is translated as CASSRGAEETQYF.

The chain couples TRBV9 to TRBJ2-1, with D possibly being TRBD1 or TRBD2 (5 bases each). Germline CDR1 SGDLS, CDR2 YYNGEE. Trimming removed 3 bases from V and 4 bases from J, with 20 bases in between. The CDR3 has 17 residues. The CDR3 bases are TGTGCCAGCAGCGCCGACTTAGGGACCAAACTATACAATGAGCAGTTCTTC. Translated: CASSADLGTKLYNEQFF.

In this sample, this clone turned up a few times. V gene TRBV7-9 combines with J gene TRBJ2-7; TRBD1 matches at 7 bases. The CDR3 totals 15 residues. With 1 base clipped from V and 4 bases from J, the junction kept 7 bases outside the gene matches. Per the germline V gene, CDR1 is SEHNR and CDR2 is FQNEAQ (reference sequence). DNA of the CDR3: TGTGCCAGCAGCTTAGGGACAGGACCCAAATACGAGCAGTACTTC. Translation gives CASSLGTGPKYEQYF.

V gene TRBV19 combines with J gene TRBJ1-3; TRBD1 is a possible D gene (6 bases). Trimming shortened V by 6 bases and J by 4 bases, and 13 bases separated the two germline ends. This CDR3 contains 14 residues. Germline V gives CDR1 LNHDA, CDR2 SQIVND (reference sequence). CDR3 in DNA: TGTGCCAGTAGATCAACAGGGAACGGAAACACCATATATTTT. Translated, it gives CASRSTGNGNTIYF.

The chain uses TRBV29-1 and TRBJ2-1; 12 positions match TRBD2. Trimming cost V 3 bases and J 4 bases; bases outside gene matches: 1. The germline V gene encodes CDR1 SQVTM and CDR2 ANQGSEA. The CDR3 is 14 residues long. In DNA form, the CDR3 reads TGCAGCGTTGAGACTAGCGGGAGTTACAATGAGCAGTTCTTC. It encodes CSVETSGSYNEQFF.

The V gene is TRBV27, the J gene TRBJ2-3; D remains ambiguous. CDR3 length equals 12 residues. Germline CDR1 reads MNHEY; CDR2 reads SMNVEV (reference sequence). Trimming took off 6 bases at V and 0 bases at J, with 4 bases between the two ends. The CDR3 DNA is TGTGCCAGCAGAACTAGCACAGATACGCAGTATTTT. It is translated as CASRTSTDTQYF.

The chain carries TRBV28 and TRBJ2-1; D tentatively fits TRBD1 or TRBD2 (7 bases each). The CDR3 covers 14 residues. CDR1 and CDR2 (germline): MDHEN, SYDVKM. Trimming pared 4 bases from V and 5 bases from J, leaving 12 bases between. CDR3 region: CASSSGGENNEQFF. As DNA, the CDR3 is TGTGCCAGCAGTTCAGGGGGGGAAAACAATGAGCAGTTCTTC.

V and J are TRBV9 and TRBJ2-2; D may be TRBD2 (5 bases). The CDR3 extends over 17 amino acids. Trimming left V 3 bases short and J 2 bases short, with 17 bases between. CDR1 is SGDLS, CDR2 YYNGEE, per germline. The CDR3 nucleotides read TGTGCCAGCAGCGCCGCTCCTGGTGCGGGTAACACCGGGGAGCTGTTTTTT. Amino acids: CASSAAPGAGNTGELFF.

This sequence joins TRBV14 and TRBJ2-5; unclear D gene. Germline CDR1 is SGHDN and CDR2 is FVKESK. There are 14 residues in the CDR3. V lost 1 base and J lost 5, with 11 bases in between. CDR3 residues: CASSQGVLGETQYF. The CDR3 nucleotides read TGTGCCAGCAGCCAAGGAGTCCTCGGGGAGACCCAGTACTTC.

The V call is TRBV28, the J call TRBJ2-7; D assignment may be TRBD1 or TRBD2 (6 bases each). Trimming shortened V by 6 bases and J by 0 bases, and 9 bases separated the two germline ends. Germline loops: CDR1 MDHEN, CDR2 SYDVKM. The CDR3 extends over 13 amino acids. The CDR3 DNA follows: TGTGCCAGCAGGAAGGGGGGCTCCTACGAGCAGTACTTC. It specifies CASRKGGSYEQYF.

This rearrangement joins TRBV5-4 to TRBJ2-5, with a tentative D call TRBD2 (5 bases). The length of the CDR3 is 13 residues. Germline CDR1 and CDR2: SGHNT and YYREEE (reference sequence). Trimming removed 0 bases from V and 4 bases from J, with 7 bases in between. The CDR3 loop reads CASSLAGGETQYF. CDR3 coding DNA: TGTGCCAGCAGCTTGGCAGGAGGAGAGACCCAGTACTTC.